These 2 T cell receptor beta chains were all obtained from the same sample, sequenced in a study of Ad26.COV2.S vaccination and SARS-CoV-2 variants. Clones were read by immunoSEQ multiplex PCR, and TCRdb kept only the in-frame ones, dropping some. The data contain 360,000 or so clones, around 86% of them singletons. Noted treatment: around 19 received Ad26.COV2.S at low or high dose, single or two shots; about 5 received placebo; per-sample allocation not given. Sample collection was performed on day 63 after the first vaccine or placebo injection. Sequences were derived from peripheral blood, sampled in a trial of Ad26.COV2.S vaccine versus placebo. These receptors came from a person between 18 and 59 years old who received the Ad26.COV2.S COVID-19 vaccine or a placebo.

The chain joins TRBV5-4 to TRBJ2-1; 7 positions agree with TRBD1. From germline, CDR1 is SGHNT and CDR2 YYREEE (reference sequence). The V segment lost 0 bases and the J segment 2 bases; nucleotides outside the gene matches: 2. This CDR3 is built from 15 residues. The CDR3 coding sequence is TGTGCCAGCAGCTTGGACAGGGGCCCCTACAATGAGCAGTTCTTC. Amino acid sequence: CASSLDRGPYNEQFF.

This chain connects TRBV21-1 to TRBJ2-7. TRBV21-1 is annotated as a pseudogene. This CDR3 has 13 amino acids. Here the CDR3 DNA reads TGTGCCATCCACTGGACGACCTCCTACGAGCAGTACTTC. It yields the protein CAIHWTTSYEQYF.